These 29 T cell receptor beta chains share one sample of origin, sequenced in a study of identical twins. TCRdb reprocessed the 5' RACE reads with MiXCR, giving one entry per CDR3 protein. The sample lists roughly 480,000 distinct CDR3 sequences, roughly 26% seen once, with about 2.7% in the top ten. These data were also reused for a study on T cells expressing NK-cell markers.

The sequenced sample was CD4+ T cells sorted from blood. All receptors derive from a woman between 18 and 30 years old in good health.

This clonotype was observed a few times. The rearrangement joins TRBV5-1 to TRBJ2-2; D tentatively fits TRBD1 or TRBD2 (5 bases each). This CDR3 contains 16 residues. Germline-derived CDR1 and CDR2 are SGHRS and YFSETQ. V gave up 0 bases and J gave up 0 bases, with 9 bases separating them. The CDR3 loop is CASSLAGTPNTGELFF. CDR3 DNA sequence: TGCGCCAGCAGCTTGGCCGGGACGCCGAACACCGGGGAGCTGTTTTTT.

V is TRBV12-3 or TRBV12-4 and J is TRBJ2-3; D not resolved. Trimming pared 6 bases from V and 2 bases from J, leaving 9 bases between. The CDR3 consists of 13 residues. For the CDR3, the DNA is TGTGCCAGCAGAGCCAGGATCACAGATACGCAGTATTTT. This sequence encodes CASRARITDTQYF.

V usage is TRBV20-1 and J usage is TRBJ2-1; TRBD1 matches 12 bases. V dropped 3 bases and J dropped 7; count of bases not matched to a gene: 10. The CDR3 has 16 amino acids. CDR1 and CDR2 from the germline V gene are DFQATT and SNEGSKA (reference sequence). The CDR3 protein is CSARGTGGPVWNEQFF. The CDR3 bases are TGCAGTGCTAGGGGGACAGGGGGCCCTGTTTGGAATGAGCAGTTCTTC.

The chain uses TRBV20-1 and TRBJ2-3, with D perhaps TRBD2 (5 bases). The CDR3 covers 15 residues. V shed 0 bases and J shed 0 bases, with 10 bases lying between them. Looked up from germline, CDR1 is DFQATT and CDR2 is SNEGSKA (reference sequence). CDR3 nucleotides: TGCAGTGCTAGAGATAGCAAGCGGAGCACAGATACGCAGTATTTT. Translation gives CSARDSKRSTDTQYF.

This clonotype was picked up a small number of times. The rearrangement uses TRBV20-1 and TRBJ2-1; D unclear. CDR1 DFQATT and CDR2 SNEGSKA come from the germline V gene (reference sequence). Trimming stripped 5 bases from V and 10 bases from J, with 12 bases between. The CDR3 has 11 amino acids. The CDR3 region has the DNA TGCAGTGCTCCCTCAGGCGGCGAGCAGTTCTTC. It specifies CSAPSGGEQFF.

This clonotype was picked up a small number of times. This chain connects TRBV9 to TRBJ2-3; D may be TRBD1 or TRBD2 (6 bases each). The CDR3 extends over 14 amino acids. Germline loops: CDR1 SGDLS, CDR2 YYNGEE. The ends were cut back, 1 base at V and 5 bases at J, with 11 bases in the middle. CDR3 sequence reads: CASSVKGGEDTQYF. CDR3 coding DNA: TGTGCCAGCAGCGTAAAGGGGGGCGAAGATACGCAGTATTTT.

The rearrangement links TRBV25-1 to TRBJ2-7; TRBD1 is a possible D gene (6 bases). This CDR3 is 15 amino acids long. Germline loops: CDR1 MGHDK, CDR2 SYGVNS. V lost 5 bases to trimming and J lost 2 bases, with 16 bases between them. The CDR3 is CASSSLRRDTYEQYF. CDR3 nucleotides: TGTGCCAGCAGTTCCCTACGCCGGGACACCTACGAGCAGTACTTC.

V is TRBV6-5 and J is TRBJ2-3; unclear D gene. The CDR3 totals 11 residues. Per germline, CDR1 MNHEY and CDR2 SVGAGI. With 1 base removed from V and 7 bases from J, the gap between germline ends came to 3 bases. CDR3 residues: CASSYFNTQYF. CDR3 DNA sequence: TGTGCCAGCAGTTACTTTAATACGCAGTATTTT.

This clonotype has just a few counts. The chain uses TRBV7-8 and TRBJ2-7; tentatively, D is TRBD2 (5 bases). Germline-derived CDR1 and CDR2 are SGHVS and FQNEAQ. The CDR3 contains 12 residues. V was trimmed by 6 bases and J by 4 bases, leaving 10 bases between them. CDR3 residues: CASRARGYEQYF. The CDR3 DNA reads as TGTGCCAGCAGGGCTCGGGGTTACGAGCAGTACTTC. The variable domain in full, with the rest retrieved from reference TRBV7-8 and TRBJ2-7, is GAGVSQSPRYKVAKRGQDVALRCDPISGHVSLFWYQQALGQGPEFLTYFQNEAQLDKSGLPSDRFFAERPEGSVSTLKIQRTQQEDSAVYLCASRARGYEQYFGPGTRLTVT.

The J gene is TRBJ2-2, the V gene TRBV4-1; 9 bases agree with TRBD2. After removal of 4 bases from V and 6 bases from J, the junction contained 12 bases not matched to a gene. Germline V gene data show CDR1 as MGHRA and CDR2 as YSYEKL. The CDR3 has 17 residues. The CDR3 region has the DNA TGCGCCAGCAGCCCTTCCTCGGGACTAGCTGGGGCCGGGGAGCTGTTTTTT. Amino acid sequence: CASSPSSGLAGAGELFF.

This clonotype was observed many times. This chain uses TRBV4-2 with TRBJ2-3; D gene uncertain. This CDR3 is 15 amino acids long. Germline lookup yields CDR1 LGHNA and CDR2 YNFKEQ. Trimming removed 1 base at V and 2 bases at J, with 10 bases between. In DNA, the CDR3 is TGTGCCAGCAGCCAAGGTTACGCGGACACAGATACGCAGTATTTT. It translates to CASSQGYADTDTQYF.

The V gene is TRBV20-1, the J gene TRBJ2-3; TRBD2 matches at 16 bases. CDR1 is DFQATT and CDR2 is SNEGSKA in the germline V gene (reference sequence). The CDR3 covers 19 residues. J lost 2 bases, V lost 0 bases, and 8 bases had no gene match. The CDR3 is CSARDWGTSGGADTDTQYF. The CDR3 nucleotides are TGCAGTGCTAGAGATTGGGGGACTAGCGGGGGGGCGGACACAGATACGCAGTATTTT.

There are a few counts of this clonotype. The chain carries TRBV29-1 and TRBJ2-5; no definite D call. CDR1 SQVTM and CDR2 ANQGSEA come from the germline V gene. The V end was cut by 7 bases, the J end by 4 bases, with 16 bases between. The CDR3 consists of 13 residues. The chain's CDR3 is CSEGGTLSETQYF. The CDR3 nucleotides are TGCAGCGAAGGCGGTACCCTTTCAGAGACCCAGTACTTC.

The chain couples TRBV5-5 to TRBJ2-7; no definite D call. V lost 6 bases and J lost 7, with 17 bases in between. CDR3 length: 13 residues. Germline values: CDR1 SGHKS, CDR2 YYEKEE (reference sequence). The CDR3 sequence: CASTLHPKGEQYF. CDR3 bases: TGTGCCAGCACCCTTCACCCCAAGGGAGAGCAGTACTTC.

This clonotype turned up a few times. The chain uses TRBV12-3 or TRBV12-4 and TRBJ2-7; no clear D. This CDR3 region has 13 residues. Trimming took 5 bases from V and 6 from J, leaving 14 bases between them. CDR3: CASSTTAQREQYF. CDR3 nucleotides: TGTGCCAGCAGTACTACCGCGCAGCGCGAGCAGTACTTC.

This clonotype has only a few counts. V gene TRBV20-1 combines with J gene TRBJ1-3; perhaps TRBD1 as D (5 bases). The CDR3 runs to 13 residues. The germline V and J ends were trimmed by 3 bases and 2 bases, with 8 bases remaining between them. CDR1 and CDR2 (germline): DFQATT, SNEGSKA (reference sequence). The CDR3 bases are TGCAGTGCTAGTCGGGGGGCTGGAAACACCATATATTTT. Protein product: CSASRGAGNTIYF.

The chain joins TRBV29-1 to TRBJ2-3; D is unclear. This CDR3 region has 13 residues. The germline gives CDR1 SQVTM, CDR2 ANQGSEA. V was clipped by 5 bases and J by 4 bases, with 13 bases between them. CDR3 DNA sequence: TGCAGCGTTCAGCAGATGAACGCAGATACGCAGTATTTT. This translates into CSVQQMNADTQYF.

Only a few counts were recorded for this clonotype. The rearrangement joins TRBV3-1 to TRBJ1-1; D may be TRBD1 (5 bases). V lost 4 bases and J 10 bases, leaving 13 bases between the germline ends. CDR1 LGHDT and CDR2 YNNKEL come from the germline V gene (reference sequence). This CDR3 spans 12 amino acids. The CDR3 loop reads CASSLGGESAFF. The CDR3 DNA follows: TGTGCCAGCAGCCTCGGGGGGGAGTCAGCTTTCTTT.

This clonotype was counted only a few times. J is TRBJ1-1 and V is TRBV29-1; unclear D gene. This CDR3 spans 11 amino acids. Germline values: CDR1 SQVTM, CDR2 ANQGSEA. Trimming pared 7 bases from V and 6 bases from J, leaving 12 bases between. The CDR3, as DNA: TGCAGCGCCCAGGCCCCGGCTGAAGCTTTCTTT. Encoded protein: CSAQAPAEAFF. Full variable domain (remainder filled in from reference TRBV29-1 and TRBJ1-1): SAVISQKPSRDICQRGTSLTIQCQVDSQVTMMFWYRQQPGQSLTLIATANQGSEATYESGFVIDKFPISRPNLTFSTLTVSNMSPEDSSIYLCSAQAPAEAFFGQGTRLTVV.

This clonotype was counted only a few times. V usage is TRBV5-1 and J usage is TRBJ1-6; D is undetermined. The CDR3 runs 15 residues. CDR1 is SGHRS and CDR2 is YFSETQ in the germline V gene. Trimming stripped 1 base from V and 9 bases from J, with 14 bases between. The CDR3 is CASSLLEGDGSPLHF. DNA for the CDR3: TGCGCCAGCAGCTTGTTGGAGGGAGATGGTTCACCCCTCCACTTT.

The CDR3 sequence is CASALGLGPTKQYF. The CDR3 DNA sequence: TGTGCTAGTGCCCTAGGACTAGGACCTACGAAGCAGTACTTC. J is TRBJ2-7 and V is TRBV12-5; 7 bases are shared with TRBD2. This CDR3 is built from 14 residues. CDR1 LGHNT and CDR2 FRNRAP come from the germline V gene. V was clipped by 7 bases and J by 8 bases; unmatched bases: 14. Supplemented by reference TRBV12-5 and TRBJ2-7, the full variable domain reads DARVTQTPRHKVTEMGQEVTMRCQPILGHNTVFWYRQTMMQGLELLAYFRNRAPLDDSGMPKDRFSAEMPDATLATLKIQPSEPRDSAVYFCASALGLGPTKQYFGPGTRLTVT.

This clonotype was seen more than once but under ten times. This sequence joins TRBV12-3 or TRBV12-4 and TRBJ2-2, with 9 bases lining up with TRBD1. The CDR3 totals 16 residues. The trim removed 2 bases at V and 6 bases at J, leaving 7 bases unmatched. Here the CDR3 reads CASSLFGTGSSGELFF. The CDR3 coding sequence is TGTGCCAGCAGTTTATTTGGGACAGGGTCTTCCGGGGAGCTGTTTTTT.

Only a few counts were recorded for this clonotype. This sequence joins TRBV6-5 and TRBJ2-3; D ambiguous. This CDR3 comprises 16 residues. The germline V gene has CDR1 MNHEY and CDR2 SVGAGI. Trimming cost V 2 bases and J 0 bases, with 12 bases left between them. DNA of the CDR3: TGTGCCAGCAGTTACGGTCGATCCTCTAGCACAGATACGCAGTATTTT. It translates to CASSYGRSSSTDTQYF.

This clonotype was detected only a few times. This chain joins TRBV6-1 and TRBJ1-5; D is unresolved. The CDR3 consists of 14 residues. CDR1 and CDR2 from the germline V gene are MNHNS and SASEGT. V lost 5 bases, J lost 6 bases, and 14 bases lay in between. The CDR3 loop reads CASSTLFSPQPQHF. Written as DNA, the CDR3 is TGTGCCAGCAGTACACTTTTTTCCCCTCAGCCCCAGCATTTT.

This chain connects TRBV5-1 to TRBJ2-5, with D perhaps given as TRBD1 or TRBD2 (6 bases each). V was trimmed by 0 bases and J by 4 bases, leaving 13 bases between them. Germline CDR1 and CDR2: SGHRS and YFSETQ. The CDR3 totals 15 residues. The CDR3 bases are TGCGCCAGCAGCTTGGCCTTAGGGGGACTAGAGACCCAGTACTTC. This gives the protein CASSLALGGLETQYF.

This chain uses TRBV10-1 with TRBJ2-5, with 11 bases identical to TRBD2. Germline trimming cut 6 bases from V and 3 bases from J; bases unmatched to any gene: 6. The CDR3 has 15 residues. Germline CDR1 WNHNN, CDR2 SYGVQD (reference sequence). DNA of the CDR3: TGCGCCAGCAGCGATGGGACTAGCGGAGAAGAGACCCAGTACTTC. As protein: CASSDGTSGEETQYF.

This clonotype was picked up many times. V is TRBV20-1 and J is TRBJ1-3; D perhaps matches TRBD1 (5 bases). V was pared by 4 bases and J by 2 bases, with 9 bases between. The CDR3 has 13 residues. From germline, CDR1 is DFQATT and CDR2 SNEGSKA (reference sequence). Written as DNA, the CDR3 is TGCAGTGCTAAGCCAGGGCCTGGAAACACCATATATTTT. Its protein is CSAKPGPGNTIYF.

This clonotype turned up a few times. The CDR3 sequence: CASGGRDEGNEQFF. The CDR3, as DNA: TGTGCCAGCGGGGGACGGGATGAGGGTAATGAGCAGTTCTTC. The V call is TRBV6-1, the J call TRBJ2-1; possibly TRBD1 or TRBD2 for D (5 bases each). CDR1 is MNHNS and CDR2 is SASEGT in the germline V gene. CDR3 length: 14 amino acids. Trimming stripped 8 bases from V and 7 bases from J, with 18 bases between.

The V and J genes are TRBV19 and TRBJ2-1; 7 bases match TRBD1. The CDR3 runs 15 residues. Looked up from germline, CDR1 is LNHDA and CDR2 is SQIVND (reference sequence). The trim removed 0 bases at V and 7 bases at J, leaving 6 bases unmatched. The DNA for the CDR3 is TGTGCCAGTAGTATAGACAGGGGGTTTTCGAATGAGCAGTTCTTC. Protein product: CASSIDRGFSNEQFF.